These 15 T cell receptor beta chains came from one sample sequenced in a study of human T cells and chemical hapten exposure. Indicated time point: pre-sensitization, week 0. Indicated treatment: therapeutic diphenylcyclopropenone sensitization with weekly scalp DPC. TCRdb called the RACE reads again in MiXCR, with one record for every CDR3 protein. The table includes 350,000 to 450,000 distinct CDR3 sequences, 4.5% to 6% detected once. The material was whole blood, obtained in connection with sensitization to the hapten diphenylcyclopropenone (DPC). These receptors were collected from a woman aged 45 to 65 with alopecia areata. Some clones in this sample may be carry-over from other donors' samples.

Many counts were recorded for this clonotype. This chain links TRBV4-3 with TRBJ2-3, with unresolved D. Trimming removed 0 bases from V and 7 bases from J, with 8 bases in between. The CDR3 runs 13 residues. Germline CDR1 LGHNA, CDR2 YSLEER. The CDR3 is CASSQDRYNTQYF. CDR3 nucleotide sequence: TGCGCCAGCAGCCAAGATCGATATAATACGCAGTATTTT.

There are a few counts of this clonotype. V usage is TRBV27 and J usage is TRBJ2-2; 8 positions agree with TRBD2. The ends lost 7 bases at V and 7 bases at J; junction bases unmatched: 17. CDR1 is MNHEY and CDR2 is SMNVEV in the germline V gene (reference sequence). CDR3 length equals 17 residues. The DNA of the CDR3 is TGTGCCAGCACCCCAGGAAGGACTAGCTTGTATGGCGGGGAGCTGTTTTTT. Translated: CASTPGRTSLYGGELFF.

In its sample, this clonotype was seen many times. V gene TRBV12-3 or TRBV12-4 combines with J gene TRBJ1-4; no clear D. This CDR3 has 13 amino acids. The V and J ends lost 5 bases and 0 bases respectively, with 4 bases between them. CDR3 in DNA: TGTGCCAGCAGTGGAGCAACTAATGAAAAACTGTTTTTT. This sequence encodes CASSGATNEKLFF.

This clonotype was detected only a few times. The V and J genes are TRBV18 and TRBJ2-1, with TRBD2 matching 10 bases. V gave up 3 bases and J gave up 8 bases; unmatched junction bases: 7. The CDR3 runs to 15 residues. CDR1 is KGHSH, CDR2 LQKENI, per germline. DNA for the CDR3: TGTGCCAGCTCACCGCTAGCGGGGGCCGCGGATGAGCAGTTCTTC. Its protein product is CASSPLAGAADEQFF.

The sample holds many counts of this clonotype. The V call is TRBV24-1, the J call TRBJ2-1, with D perhaps TRBD2 (6 bases). V lost 3 bases, J lost 0 bases, and 8 bases lay in between. From germline, CDR1 is KGHDR and CDR2 SFDVKD. The CDR3 is 15 amino acids. The CDR3 nucleotides are TGTGCCACCAGTGATCGGGGGAGCTCCTACAATGAGCAGTTCTTC. It codes for CATSDRGSSYNEQFF.

Only a few counts were recorded for this clonotype. CDR3 sequence reads: CASSTAPGFSSYNEQFF. The CDR3 DNA reads as TGTGCCAGCAGTACCGCGCCAGGGTTTAGCTCCTACAATGAGCAGTTCTTC. The chain couples TRBV6-2 or TRBV6-3 to TRBJ2-1; D is perhaps TRBD1 (5 bases). Germline CDR1 is MNHEY and CDR2 is SVGEGT. The CDR3 spans 17 residues. Deletions cut 5 bases from V and 0 bases from J, with 17 bases between.

As for this clonotype: With a much larger clone just one base away, this may be a read error. CDR3 loop: CASSKSFGSGSSYNEQFF. CDR3 in DNA: TGTGCCAGCAGTAAATCATTTGGGAGCGGGAGCTCCTACAATGAGCAGTTCTTC. The chain has TRBV6-2 or TRBV6-3 and TRBJ2-1, with 8 nucleotides matching TRBD2. J lost 0 bases, V lost 5 bases, and 12 bases had no gene match. Germline loops: CDR1 MNHEY, CDR2 SVGEGT. The CDR3 has 18 amino acids.

The sample holds a few counts of this clonotype. CDR3 DNA: TGTGCCAGCTCACCGTCGGGACAGGGGAATGGCTACACCTTC. As protein: CASSPSGQGNGYTF. This chain uses TRBV18 with TRBJ1-2, with 10 nucleotides matching TRBD1. This CDR3 is 14 amino acids long. Germline assignment: CDR1 KGHSH and CDR2 LQKENI. Trimming cost V 3 bases and J 6 bases; bases outside gene matches: 4.

This clonotype has at least ten counts. This rearrangement joins TRBV13 to TRBJ2-4; a possible D gene is TRBD1 (6 bases). The germline gives CDR1 PRHDT, CDR2 FYEKMQ (reference sequence). The CDR3 runs to 16 residues. Trimming pared 6 bases from V and 6 bases from J, leaving 21 bases between. The CDR3, as DNA: TGTGCCAGCAGTCCCCCCGAAACAGGGTTCCGAAACATTCAGTACTTC. It codes for CASSPPETGFRNIQYF.

This clonotype was detected many times. The chain combines TRBV6-5 with TRBJ2-3, with D tentatively TRBD2 (5 bases). The germline V and J ends were trimmed by 2 bases and 1 base, with 10 bases remaining between them. The length of the CDR3 is 15 residues. Germline CDR1 MNHEY, CDR2 SVGAGI. CDR3 sequence reads: CASSYEGSGTDTQYF. The CDR3 DNA reads TGTGCCAGCAGTTACGAAGGTAGCGGCACAGATACGCAGTATTTT.

This clonotype was seen more than once but under ten times. The rearrangement uses TRBV12-3 or TRBV12-4 and TRBJ2-3; TRBD1 matches 8 bases. Trimming at V came to 2 bases and at J to 6 bases, leaving 7 bases not matched to a gene. The CDR3 runs to 15 residues. CDR3 nucleotides: TGTGCCAGCAGTTTACCCGACAGGGGAAGGGATACGCAGTATTTT. Encoded protein: CASSLPDRGRDTQYF.

This clonotype was observed a few times. This chain uses TRBV29-1 with TRBJ1-1; D is undetermined. Trimming took off 7 bases at V and 0 bases at J, with 12 bases between the two ends. Looked up from germline, CDR1 is SQVTM and CDR2 is ANQGSEA. The length of the CDR3 is 13 residues. Here the CDR3 reads CSAAPLMNTEAFF. The CDR3 DNA reads as TGCAGCGCCGCTCCGCTGATGAACACTGAAGCTTTCTTT.

This chain links TRBV28 with TRBJ2-7; D gene unclear. V lost 5 bases and J 1 base, leaving 9 bases between the germline ends. The CDR3 length is 13 residues. The germline CDR1 and CDR2 sequences are MDHEN and SYDVKM. CDR3 residues: CASSTVGSYEQYF. In nucleotides, the CDR3 is TGTGCCAGCAGTACAGTCGGGTCCTACGAGCAGTACTTC.

In its sample, this clonotype was seen many times. The chain is built from TRBV12-3 or TRBV12-4 and TRBJ1-1, with D perhaps matching TRBD1 (6 bases). The CDR3 length is 11 residues. Trimming took 5 bases from V and 7 from J, leaving 8 bases between them. The CDR3 DNA follows: TGTGCCAGCAGTCCGACAGGTGAAGCTTTCTTT. The encoded protein is CASSPTGEAFF.

This clonotype was recorded at least ten times. V is TRBV6-2 or TRBV6-3 and J is TRBJ2-7; a possible D gene is TRBD1 (5 bases). Trimming removed 2 bases from V and 0 bases from J, with 8 bases in between. The CDR3 is made up of 14 amino acids. Germline V gene data show CDR1 as MNHEY and CDR2 as SVGEGT. The CDR3 sequence is CASSYVDTSYEQYF. In DNA, the CDR3 is TGTGCCAGCAGTTACGTGGACACCTCCTACGAGCAGTACTTC.